This T cell receptor (beta chain) comes out of a study of T cell responses to AZD1222 COVID-19 vaccine (dated by TCRdb to about 2021). Study-wide context: AZD1222 recipients with second doses at about 4 weeks or about 12 weeks were pooled, because spike-specific TCR depth and breadth did not differ between schedules. Trial participants were enrolled into age subgroups of 18-55, 56-69 and 70-plus years, which contained roughly 140, 27 and 60 TCR-sequenced participants, respectively. A total of about 240 trial participants underwent TCR sequencing, of whom about 210 received two doses of AZD1222 and roughly 25 received two doses of the MenACWY control vaccine. General study outcomes and caveats: Epitopes outside the regions mutated in the B.1.351 and B.1.1.7 variants were reportedly recognized by nearly half of the unique spike-specific TCRs. The vaccine-associated CD4 TCRs covered the entire spike protein, and the dominant responses fell in regions 160-218 and 743-854. Only five to seven AZD1222 recipients were SARS-CoV-2 seropositive at baseline, limiting conclusions about previously exposed vaccinees. Because no day 14 peak-response samples were available, repertoires were characterized only after the peak T cell response. The 56-69-year group was small, and its depth increase did not reach significance, likely because of low power. After two AZD1222 doses, spike-specific TCR breadth and depth were significantly higher than at day 0 and than in MenACWY recipients. Participants were mostly white British and included more females than males, and it was suggested by the authors that clonal diversity may have been underestimated.

Remarks on this clone: The antigen it recognizes is unknown. One base away there is no much larger clone; base qualities are not given.

The CDR3 numbers 15 residues from cysteine through phenylalanine. This entry keeps only the CDR3 DNA: 45 bases, framed from base 1. The germline ends are 19 bases apart after V is trimmed by 3 bases and J by 8 bases. The germline V gene encodes CDR1 KGHSH and CDR2 LQKENI. The CDR3 regions of human TCRbeta chains were analyzed by immunosequencing. In the original analysis: TCRs in the repertoires were matched against a reference library of SARS-CoV-2-specific TCRs that had been generated with the MIRA antigen-specificity platform. Breadth was defined as the fraction of unique TCRs that were SARS-CoV-2-associated, and depth was defined as the fraction of total T cells that were SARS-CoV-2-associated. Using the MIRA data, each spike-specific TCR was assigned both to the spike region to which the TCR was reactive and to a CD4 or CD8 class. Log10-transformed breadth and depth values were compared by one-way ANOVA with Sidak's multiple comparisons tests. Not all clones reach the TCRdb copy of this immuneACCESS table, which keeps in-frame sequences only. Checked studies attribute under half of the gap to unresolved V genes and leave the rest unexplained. The D gene and trimming were derived from the DNA, and the V and J assignments and clone size from that table. This sample has about 140,000 clones in its table, and roughly 85% of those were observed once. The ten largest clones represent around 7.8% of the sample.

This sample's time point label indicates: baseline before first vaccination. The vaccinee samples were drawn from two UK trials, COV001 and COV002, one of which was a single-blind randomized controlled phase 2/3 trial testing AZD1222 (ChAdOx1 nCoV-19) in healthy adults. For TCRbeta chain sequencing, PBMC samples were collected from trial participants at day 0 and at day 28 after the second dose. The rearrangement combines TRBV18 with TRBJ1-2, and possibly TRBD1, on 6 matching bases. Here the sequenced sample was peripheral blood, taken on day 0 of AZD1222 vaccination. This TCR was sampled from an adult in good health. The nucleotide sequence is TGTGCCAGCTCACCCGGTGAAGGGGGGCAGGGCGGCTACACCTTC. Its protein is CASSPGEGGQGGYTF.